A selection of T cell receptor beta chains follows, all from one sample in a study of T cells after yellow fever vaccination. MiXCR, applied by TCRdb to the 5' RACE reads, yields one record per CDR3 protein. This sample has 500,000 to 650,000 distinct CDR3 sequences; roughly 12% occur once, and the top ten carry around an eighth. The material was PBMCs, obtained on the day of the yellow fever booster vaccination. These receptors were taken from a man aged 25 to 40 who received the YFV17D yellow fever vaccine. Each CDR3 is given with its conserved first and last residue. D genes are given only for firm matches. Some rows have no size entry. The others give once, few or many, or a class for an expanded clone.

abundance	v_gene	j_gene	d_gene	CDR3nt	CDR3aa
many	TRBV20-1	TRBJ2-7	.	TGCAGTGTATCCGCCTCCGTTATTGCGGACGAGCAGTACTTC	CSVSASVIADEQYF
few	TRBV3-1	TRBJ2-1	.	TGTGCCAGCAGCCCTGATCCGGGACGGAACTACAATGAGCAGTTCTTC	CASSPDPGRNYNEQFF
.	TRBV13	TRBJ2-7	TRBD1	TGTGCCAGCAGCATCACCGGGACAGGGGCCTACGAGCAGTACTTC	CASSITGTGAYEQYF
few	TRBV14	TRBJ2-2	TRBD2	TGTGCCAGCAGCCAAGATGTGGCTAGCGGAACGAACACCGGGGAGCTGTTTTTT	CASSQDVASGTNTGELFF
.	TRBV29-1	TRBJ2-3	.	TGCAGCGTCCTTGGTGCGGGAACTAGCACAGATACGCAGTATTTT	CSVLGAGTSTDTQYF
.	TRBV7-2	TRBJ1-5	.	TGTGCCAGCAGCATCGGACTGGGCAATCAGCCCCAGCATTTT	CASSIGLGNQPQHF
.	TRBV29-1	TRBJ2-2	.	TGCAGTGCTAAAAACACCGGGGAGCTGTTTTTT	CSAKNTGELFF
few	TRBV29-1	TRBJ1-4	TRBD1	TGCAGCGTTCAAGAACAGGGGGCAACTAATGAAAAACTGTTTTTT	CSVQEQGATNEKLFF
.	TRBV29-1	TRBJ1-1	.	TGCAGCGTTGTTTTGGGAGTTCGAGCTTTCTTT	CSVVLGVRAFF
few	TRBV27	TRBJ2-7	TRBD1	TGTGCCAGCAGGCCGATGGACAGGTCCGAGCAGTACTTC	CASRPMDRSEQYF
many	TRBV12-3/TRBV12-4	TRBJ2-1	.	TGTGCCAGCAGTTTAGTGGCCGGGTTAGCTGTCGGGAGTGAGCAGTTCTTC	CASSLVAGLAVGSEQFF
.	TRBV10-1	TRBJ2-2	.	TGCGCCAGCAGTCATCAGGAATTACCCGGGGAGCTGTTTTTT	CASSHQELPGELFF
.	TRBV15	TRBJ1-2	.	TGTGCCACTCACGGAGCGGCAAACTATGGCTACACCTTC	CATHGAANYGYTF
few	TRBV30	TRBJ1-5	.	TGTGCCTGGAGTGCTAGTGGGGTTGAGCCCCAGCATTTT	CAWSASGVEPQHF
few	TRBV20-1	TRBJ2-3	TRBD2	TGCAGTGCTAGTAGGGGAGGGGATACGCAGTATTTT	CSASRGGDTQYF
.	TRBV9	TRBJ2-1	TRBD2	TGTGCCAGCAGCCTCGAGTTAGCGGGAGTGGACAATGAGCAGTTCTTC	CASSLELAGVDNEQFF
.	TRBV7-9	TRBJ2-5	TRBD2	TGTGCCAGCAGCACTCCGGGACTAGGGAAGACCCAGTACTTC	CASSTPGLGKTQYF
.	TRBV4-3	TRBJ2-7	.	TGCGCCAGCAGCCCCGAGGGGGGGGAGTCTACCTACGAGCAGTACTTC	CASSPEGGESTYEQYF
many	TRBV20-1	TRBJ1-5	.	TGCAGTGCTCAGGGGAGCAATCAGCCCCAGCATTTT	CSAQGSNQPQHF
many	TRBV18	TRBJ1-5	.	TGTGCCAGCTCACGAGGTGGACGGGCCAATCAGCCCCAGCATTTT	CASSRGGRANQPQHF
few	TRBV30	TRBJ2-5	TRBD2	TGTGCCTGGAGTGCTGGCGGGAGTGCAGAGACCCAGTACTTC	CAWSAGGSAETQYF
.	TRBV19	TRBJ2-1	TRBD2	TGTGCCAGTAGTATCGTGGCTAGCGGGTTTTACAATGAGCAGTTCTTC	CASSIVASGFYNEQFF
few	TRBV6-1	TRBJ2-7	TRBD1	TGTGCCAGCAGTGACCTGGACAGGGGACCACGGTGGCAGTACTTC	CASSDLDRGPRWQYF
few	TRBV15	TRBJ2-3	TRBD1	TGTGCCACCTGTCGGGACAGGGGGTCAGATACGCAGTATTTT	CATCRDRGSDTQYF
few	TRBV11-2	TRBJ2-3	.	TGTGCCAGCAGCCCTAAGGGACCCACAGATACGCAGTATTTT	CASSPKGPTDTQYF
.	TRBV28	TRBJ2-3	.	TGTGCAGTGACCGAGGGTAGCACAGATACGCAGTATTTT	CAVTEGSTDTQYF
few	TRBV10-3	TRBJ2-7	.	TGTGCCATCAGTGAGGTGTTGGGCGAGCAGTACTTC	CAISEVLGEQYF
few	TRBV7-2	TRBJ1-5	.	TGTGCCAGCAGCCCGCCCGGTGGGGGCCAGTTAAGCCAGCCCCAGCATTTT	CASSPPGGGQLSQPQHF
few	TRBV10-3	TRBJ2-1	TRBD1	TGTGCCATCAGTACTGGGGGACAGGGCGGCGATGAGCAGTTCTTC	CAISTGGQGGDEQFF
few	TRBV20-1	TRBJ1-5	.	TGCAGTGCTAGCGAGGACTACAATCAGCCCCAGCATTTT	CSASEDYNQPQHF
few	TRBV12-3/TRBV12-4	TRBJ2-1	.	TGTGCCAGCAGTTTCGACAGCGTATACAATGAGCAGTTCTTC	CASSFDSVYNEQFF
few	TRBV5-1	TRBJ2-5	TRBD1	TGCGCCAGCAGCCGATCACAGGGGGCGAACCCAGAGACCCAGTACTTC	CASSRSQGANPETQYF
.	TRBV5-6	TRBJ1-1	.	TGTGCCAGCAGCTTGTTAGGGAGTAACACTGAAGCTTTCTTT	CASSLLGSNTEAFF
.	TRBV10-1	TRBJ2-7	TRBD2	TGCGCCAGCAGTAGAATAGCGGGAGGAGGCGAGCAGTACTTC	CASSRIAGGGEQYF
few	TRBV11-2	TRBJ1-1	.	TGTGCCAGCAGCCGCCTGCCGAACATCGCTGAAGCTTTCTTT	CASSRLPNIAEAFF